Following are 24 T cell receptor beta chains from one sample sequenced in a study of beta chain features in type 1 diabetes. General study findings and limits: Among patients with Type 1 diabetes, TCRB CDR3s were moderately but significantly shorter in every one of the four CD4+ subsets.

The entirety of the isolated RNA underwent reverse transcription, so expressed TCRB transcripts were sequenced. Measured with immunoSEQ multiplex PCR; TCRdb has only the in-frame clones, and not every one. The sample has about 160,000 clones, 7.5% to 8.5% seen once; the top ten hold roughly 0.46%. Antigens for these TCRs are unknown. The source material was central memory CD4+ T cells from blood. The receptor set was obtained from a man aged 18 to 30 with type 1 diabetes.

About this clone itself: Other DNA variants within this sample encode the same CDR3. V usage is TRBV9 and J usage is TRBJ2-5; D perhaps matches TRBD2 (5 bases). Germline CDR1 is SGDLS and CDR2 is YYNGEE. Trimming removed 0 bases from V and 5 bases from J, with 14 bases in between. This CDR3 is built from 15 residues. Here the CDR3 DNA reads TGTGCCAGCAGCGTAGTCGGCACCGGGGTGGAGACCCAGTACTTC. This translates into CASSVVGTGVETQYF.

V and J are TRBV11-2 and TRBJ2-1; 9 bases line up with TRBD2. Germline assignment: CDR1 SGHAT and CDR2 FQNNGV. The CDR3 length is 14 residues. Trimming took 1 base from V and 9 from J; bases not matched to a gene: 4. This CDR3 reads CASSLGLAVGEQFF. The CDR3 DNA reads as TGTGCCAGCAGCTTAGGACTAGCGGTCGGTGAGCAGTTCTTC.

V is TRBV19 and J is TRBJ2-3, with D tentatively TRBD1 (5 bases). The CDR3 loop spans 17 amino acids. Germline CDR1 reads LNHDA; CDR2 reads SQIVND (reference sequence). V lost 5 bases, J lost 7 bases, and 25 bases lay in between. The CDR3, as DNA: TGTGCCAGTAGTGCGGTCGGCCAGGGAACTTTCATCCATACGCAGTATTTT. This gives the protein CASSAVGQGTFIHTQYF.

The CDR3 coding sequence is TGTGCCTGGGGCCGCGGACAGGGTCACGGCTACACCTTC. It specifies CAWGRGQGHGYTF. The chain joins TRBV30 to TRBJ1-2; 8 bases map to TRBD1. This CDR3 comprises 13 residues. V shed 5 bases, J shed 8 bases, and the junction held 10 bases outside the gene matches. Germline loops: CDR1 GTSNPN, CDR2 SVGIG (reference sequence).

This chain joins TRBV10-3 and TRBJ1-6; D perhaps matches TRBD1 (6 bases). Trimming took off 8 bases at V and 13 bases at J, with 21 bases between the two ends. In germline, CDR1 is ENHRY, CDR2 SYGVKD. This CDR3 is 14 amino acids long. DNA for the CDR3: TGTGCCATCGGGACGAGGACAGTCGTCGTCCCCCTCCACTTT. The encoded protein is CAIGTRTVVVPLHF.

This rearrangement joins TRBV5-1 to TRBJ1-2; D call uncertain. CDR1 SGHRS and CDR2 YFSETQ come from the germline V gene. V dropped 0 bases and J dropped 4 bases, with 7 bases sitting between them. CDR3 length: 13 amino acids. CDR3: CASSLGPSYGYTF. CDR3 nucleotides: TGCGCCAGCAGCTTGGGGCCGTCCTATGGCTACACCTTC.

The chain uses TRBV11-2 and TRBJ1-4; 8 bases are shared with TRBD1. Germline V lookup: CDR1 SGHAT, CDR2 FQNNGV. The CDR3 contains 14 residues. V was pared by 3 bases and J by 5 bases, with 2 bases of the junction left unmatched. The chain's CDR3 is CASSLQGANEKLFF. Written as DNA, the CDR3 is TGTGCCAGCAGCTTGCAGGGGGCCAATGAAAAACTGTTTTTT.

Only a few counts were recorded for this clone. This rearrangement joins TRBV5-1 to TRBJ1-6; D unclear. CDR1 is SGHRS and CDR2 is YFSETQ in the germline V gene. Trimming left V 0 bases short and J 7 bases short, with 11 bases between. This CDR3 is built from 15 residues. The CDR3 nucleotides read TGCGCCAGCAGCTTGGCCGCAGGTGGGAATTCACCCCTCCACTTT. The encoded protein is CASSLAAGGNSPLHF.

The table lists this clone with a few counts. One end of the junction varies from germline; a read error may be responsible. V is TRBV29-1 and J is TRBJ2-5; D possibly corresponds to TRBD1 (6 bases). Germline V gene sequence: CDR1 SQVTM, CDR2 ANQGSEA. The CDR3 is made up of 12 amino acids. CDR3 in amino acids: CSVEGQQETQYF. For the CDR3, the DNA is TGCAGCGTCGAAGGACAGCAAGAGACCCAGTACTTC. The whole variable domain, filled in from reference TRBV29-1 and TRBJ2-5, reads SAVISQKPSRDICQRGTSLTIQCQVDSQVTMMFWYRQQPGQSLTLIATANQGSEATYESGFVIDKFPISRPNLTFSTLTVSNMSPEDSSIYLCSVEGQQETQYFGPGTRLLVL.

The chain employs TRBV4-1 and TRBJ1-2; 10 nucleotides align to TRBD1. Germline trimming cut 1 base from V and 4 bases from J; bases unmatched to any gene: 6. Looked up from germline, CDR1 is MGHRA and CDR2 is YSYEKL. This CDR3 has 16 amino acids. The CDR3 loop reads CASSQGRQGAIYGYTF. The CDR3 bases are TGCGCCAGCAGCCAAGGTCGACAGGGGGCGATCTATGGCTACACCTTC.

The sample holds a few counts of this clone. J is TRBJ2-4 and V is TRBV7-9; D may be TRBD2 (6 bases). The CDR3 has 13 amino acids. Germline V gene data show CDR1 as SEHNR and CDR2 as FQNEAQ (reference sequence). Trimming cost V 5 bases and J 6 bases, with 11 bases left between them. The CDR3 loop reads CASSPTSRNIQYF. Written as DNA, the CDR3 is TGTGCCAGCAGCCCAACTAGCAGAAACATTCAGTACTTC.

This chain connects TRBV5-1 to TRBJ2-1; D is uncertain. The length of the CDR3 is 15 residues. Looked up from germline, CDR1 is SGHRS and CDR2 is YFSETQ. The V end lost 0 bases, the J end lost 3 bases, and 10 bases lay between the germline ends. The CDR3: CASSLEQQIYNEQFF. CDR3 nucleotide sequence: TGCGCCAGCAGCTTGGAACAGCAGATCTACAATGAGCAGTTCTTC.

The rearrangement links TRBV7-2 to TRBJ2-7; D is perhaps TRBD1 (6 bases). The germline V and J ends were trimmed by 5 bases and 2 bases, with 13 bases remaining between them. Germline V gives CDR1 SGHTA, CDR2 FQGNSA. The CDR3 length is 14 residues. In nucleotides, the CDR3 is TGTGCCAGCAGCCCCGACAGGATAACCTACGAGCAGTACTTC. Its protein product is CASSPDRITYEQYF.

The V gene is TRBV7-8, the J gene TRBJ2-1, with TRBD2 identical over 8 bases. Germline values: CDR1 SGHVS, CDR2 FQNEAQ. Trimming cost V 6 bases and J 8 bases; bases outside gene matches: 18. This CDR3 spans 17 amino acids. CDR3 sequence reads: CASSKGPPRGGQDEQFF. CDR3 bases: TGTGCCAGCAGTAAGGGGCCCCCCCGGGGGGGCCAGGATGAGCAGTTCTTC.

Notes on this clone: Other DNA sequences of this sample code for an identical CDR3. This chain connects TRBV5-1 to TRBJ2-3; tentatively, D is TRBD2 (5 bases). V gave up 4 bases and J gave up 2 bases, with 11 bases separating them. The CDR3 has 14 amino acids. In germline, CDR1 is SGHRS, CDR2 YFSETQ. CDR3 amino acids: CASSTSGDTDTQYF. The CDR3 bases are TGCGCCAGCAGCACTAGTGGAGACACAGATACGCAGTATTTT.

The chain is built from TRBV6-5 and TRBJ1-1, with no clear D. The length of the CDR3 is 12 residues. The V gene's germline CDR1 is MNHEY and CDR2 SVGAGI. V was pared by 11 bases and J by 4 bases, with 14 bases between. CDR3 bases: TGTGCCTCTTCCGGTAGGAGCACTGAAGCTTTCTTT. This codes for CASSGRSTEAFF.

The chain recombines TRBV28 with TRBJ2-7, with 8 bases fitting TRBD1. CDR1 MDHEN and CDR2 SYDVKM come from the germline V gene. The CDR3 sequence is 14 residues long. V shed 3 bases, J shed 3 bases, and the junction held 4 bases outside the gene matches. The CDR3 sequence: CASSLTGERYEQYF. In DNA form, the CDR3 reads TGTGCCAGCAGTTTGACAGGGGAACGCTACGAGCAGTACTTC.

V gene TRBV30 combines with J gene TRBJ1-3; the D gene is possibly TRBD1 (5 bases). V was shortened by 3 bases and J by 2 bases, with 11 bases between the two germline ends. Looked up from germline, CDR1 is GTSNPN and CDR2 is SVGIG (reference sequence). CDR3 length equals 14 residues. Here the CDR3 DNA reads TGTGCCTGGAGGGTTTCAGGGACTGGAAACACCATATATTTT. Translating it yields CAWRVSGTGNTIYF. The entire variable domain, with the rest obtained from reference TRBV30 and TRBJ1-3, is as follows: SQTIHQWPATLVQPVGSPLSLECTVEGTSNPNLYWYRQAAGRGLQLLFYSVGIGQISSEVPQNLSASRPQDRQFILSSKKLLLSDSGFYLCAWRVSGTGNTIYFGEGSWLTVV.

This clone was found a few times. The gene calls are TRBV18 and TRBJ2-4, with D possibly being TRBD1 (6 bases). The V end was cut by 4 bases, the J end by 5 bases, with 12 bases between. The CDR3 covers 14 residues. Germline CDR1 KGHSH, CDR2 LQKENI. The CDR3 sequence: CASSQGHGENIQYF. CDR3 DNA: TGTGCCAGCTCACAGGGACACGGAGAAAACATTCAGTACTTC.

This clone was detected many times. V and J are TRBV30 and TRBJ2-7; D perhaps matches TRBD2 (6 bases). The CDR3 covers 12 residues. Germline V gives CDR1 GTSNPN, CDR2 SVGIG (reference sequence). The V end lost 7 bases, the J end lost 6 bases, and 16 bases lay between the germline ends. Written as DNA, the CDR3 is TGTGCCTTCCGGCGGGACTTACTCGAGCAGTACTTC. Translation: CAFRRDLLEQYF.

The chain recombines TRBV20-1 with TRBJ1-1; D gene ambiguous. The V and J ends lost 6 bases and 3 bases respectively, with 5 bases between them. Germline-derived CDR1 and CDR2 are DFQATT and SNEGSKA (reference sequence). CDR3 length: 10 residues. In nucleotides, the CDR3 is TGCAGTGCCTCGGACACTGAAGCTTTCTTT. It translates to CSASDTEAFF.

This clone has only a few counts. V is TRBV7-8 and J is TRBJ1-1; maybe TRBD1 (5 bases). Trimming removed 1 base from V and 11 bases from J, with 11 bases in between. Looked up from germline, CDR1 is SGHVS and CDR2 is FQNEAQ. The CDR3 totals 12 residues. The CDR3 sequence: CASSLVRDEAFF. CDR3 coding DNA: TGTGCCAGCAGCTTAGTCAGGGATGAGGCTTTCTTT.

This rearrangement joins TRBV10-1 to TRBJ2-5; D unresolved. Germline CDR1 and CDR2: WNHNN and SYGVQD (reference sequence). V lost 4 bases and J lost 5, with 14 bases in between. This CDR3 has 14 amino acids. CDR3 DNA: TGCGCCAGCAGTGGCCCACGGTCTCCGGAGACCCAGTACTTC. It is translated as CASSGPRSPETQYF.

V is TRBV5-6 and J is TRBJ2-3; 9 bases match TRBD2. The germline CDR1 and CDR2 sequences are SGHDT and YYEEEE. The CDR3 runs to 15 residues. With V trimmed by 1 base and J by 8 bases, 8 bases remained unmatched. The CDR3 is CASSLRRGGWGTQYF. The CDR3 DNA reads TGTGCCAGCAGCTTGAGGCGGGGGGGCTGGGGTACGCAGTATTTT. The whole variable domain, remainder taken from reference TRBV5-6 and TRBJ2-3, is DAGVTQSPTHLIKTRGQQVTLRCSPKSGHDTVSWYQQALGQGPQFIFQYYEEEERQRGNFPDRFSGHQFPNYSSELNVNALLLGDSALYLCASSLRRGGWGTQYFGPGTRLTVL.